Below, one T cell receptor (beta chain) is given with its context. With 3 bases removed from V and 5 bases from J, the gap between germline ends came to 7 bases. The CDR3 is 12 residues long. This sample stems from a study of blood T cell repertoires in COVID-19. The table came from immunoSEQ multiplex PCR; TCRdb's copy has only in-frame clones and leaves some out. In the table there are over 350,000 clones, more than 75% of which are singletons. Sequenced: PBMCs or T cells enriched from blood (not recorded which). This receptor was identified in a woman aged 30 to 39 with acute COVID-19. This sequence joins TRBV12-3 or TRBV12-4 and TRBJ1-1; D call uncertain. This CDR3 reads CASSFRRTEAFF. The CDR3 nucleotides read TGTGCCAGCAGTTTTAGGAGGACTGAAGCTTTCTTT.